The rows below give T cell receptor beta chains drawn from one sample of a study of T-cell memory formation after mild COVID-19. TCRdb passed the 5' RACE reads through MiXCR, listing each CDR3 protein once. The table has 410,000 or so distinct CDR3 sequences, about 25% seen once. The specimen sequenced was PBMCs or a T cell subset sorted from them (not recorded which). The receptor source for this set is an adult woman who had mild COVID-19 (a few samples of this study predate the infection). Cell type and time point are not known. Both conserved end residues are part of each CDR3. Each record gives: J gene, D gene, V gene, clone size, CDR3 protein, CDR3 DNA. The D gene is left open where the match is weak. The size field is filled for only some rows; it gives once, few, many or a size class.

>TRBJ2-5|.|TRBV5-6|.
CASSPTLRTENKETQYF
TGTGCAAGCAGCCCGACCTTGAGGACAGAAAATAAAGAGACCCAGTACTTC
>TRBJ1-5|TRBD1|TRBV20-1|.
CSAKLQGGNQPQHF
TGCAGTGCCAAGCTGCAGGGGGGTAATCAGCCCCAGCATTTT
>TRBJ1-2|TRBD1|TRBV6-2/TRBV6-3|few
CASNADRVSPGGYTF
TGTGCCAGCAACGCGGACAGGGTGTCACCGGGGGGCTACACCTTC
>TRBJ1-5|TRBD1|TRBV7-9|few
CASSGDRGRQPQHF
TGTGCCAGCAGCGGCGACAGGGGGCGGCAGCCCCAGCATTTT
>TRBJ2-1|TRBD2|TRBV15|.
CATSRVPGGAYNEQFF
TGTGCCACCAGCAGAGTTCCCGGGGGGGCATACAATGAGCAGTTCTTC
>TRBJ1-2|.|TRBV7-2|.
CASSLLEGYTF
TGTGCCAGCAGCCTCCTTGAGGGCTACACCTTC
>TRBJ2-5|TRBD2|TRBV3-1|.
CASSQGDGGAPETQYF
TGTGCCAGCAGCCAAGGGGACGGGGGGGCCCCAGAGACCCAGTACTTC
>TRBJ2-5|TRBD2|TRBV7-9|few
CASSLEGVLAGGETQYF
TGTGCCAGCAGCTTAGAAGGTGTACTAGCGGGAGGAGAGACCCAGTACTTC
>TRBJ2-5|TRBD2|TRBV7-3|few
CASSLSGGSLETQYF
TGTGCCAGCAGCTTAAGCGGCGGGAGCCTAGAGACCCAGTACTTC
>TRBJ2-5|.|TRBV23-1|.
CASSYRGLVPRETQYF
TGCGCCAGCAGTTATAGAGGCTTAGTCCCACGGGAGACCCAGTACTTC
>TRBJ2-1|.|TRBV4-2|few
CASSPLVNYEQFF
TGTGCCAGCAGCCCCCTAGTCAACTATGAGCAGTTCTTC
>TRBJ1-1|TRBD1|TRBV25-1|few
CASSEPGQLNTEAFF
TGTGCCAGCAGTGAACCGGGACAGCTGAACACTGAAGCTTTCTTT
>TRBJ1-2|.|TRBV4-1|.
CASSQVGGRLGYTF
TGCGCCAGCAGCCAAGTGGGGGGGAGGTTGGGCTACACCTTC
>TRBJ1-2|TRBD1|TRBV20-1|.
CSAREAGQPYGYTF
TGCAGTGCTAGAGAGGCGGGACAGCCCTATGGCTACACCTTC
>TRBJ2-1|.|TRBV7-9|.
CASSSTSGLISYNEQFF
TGTGCCAGCAGCTCTACATCGGGACTTATCTCCTACAATGAGCAGTTCTTC
>TRBJ2-3|TRBD2|TRBV7-9|few
CASSPDRLAGIVTDTQYF
TGTGCCAGCAGCCCAGACCGACTAGCGGGGATAGTTACAGATACGCAGTATTTT
>TRBJ2-1|TRBD1|TRBV15|.
CATSSGKWDRGNNNEQFF
TGTGCCACCAGCAGCGGAAAGTGGGACAGGGGGAACAACAATGAGCAGTTCTTC
>TRBJ1-6|TRBD1|TRBV7-3|many
CASSSRQGRPLHF
TGTGCCAGCAGCTCACGACAGGGTCGTCCCCTCCACTTT
>TRBJ2-1|TRBD1|TRBV7-3|.
CASSQGGSRNNEQFF
TGTGCCAGCAGCCAAGGGGGCAGCAGAAACAATGAGCAGTTCTTC
>TRBJ1-2|.|TRBV12-3/TRBV12-4|.
CASRPNFYGYTF
TGTGCCAGCAGGCCCAACTTCTATGGCTACACCTTC
>TRBJ2-2|.|TRBV24-1|few
CATSDYTGRDTGELFF
TGTGCCACCAGTGATTATACAGGGCGGGACACCGGGGAGCTGTTTTTT
>TRBJ2-1|.|TRBV12-3/TRBV12-4|few
CASSPHPSGDEQFF
TGTGCCAGCAGTCCCCACCCTTCGGGGGATGAGCAGTTCTTC
>TRBJ1-5|.|TRBV20-1|once
CSARDRTGNQPQHF
TGCAGTGCTAGAGACCGGACGGGCAATCAGCCCCAGCATTTT
>TRBJ2-2|.|TRBV18|.
CASSYQSQGKTGELFF
TGTGCCAGCTCCTACCAGTCACAGGGAAAGACCGGGGAGCTGTTTTTT
>TRBJ2-1|.|TRBV7-2|few
CASSLISVRIDKLGNEQFF
TGTGCCAGCAGCTTAATCAGTGTCCGGATCGATAAGTTGGGGAATGAGCAGTTCTTC
>TRBJ2-1|.|TRBV7-9|.
CASSQTPGAGEQFF
TGTGCCAGCAGCCAAACTCCCGGGGCGGGTGAGCAGTTCTTC
>TRBJ2-7|TRBD2|TRBV5-1|.
CASSPSVAGGYEQYF
TGCGCCAGCAGCCCGTCGGTAGCGGGGGGTTACGAGCAGTACTTC
>TRBJ2-1|.|TRBV7-9|.
CASSLGRGPTWF
TGTGCCAGCAGTTTGGGCAGGGGCCCCACTTGGTTC
>TRBJ2-3|.|TRBV2|few
CASSGSGTDTQYF
TGTGCCAGCAGTGGAAGCGGCACAGATACGCAGTATTTT
>TRBJ1-5|.|TRBV7-6|few
CASSLRAPGVSNQPQHF
TGTGCCAGCAGCTTAAGGGCCCCTGGGGTTAGCAATCAGCCCCAGCATTTT
>TRBJ2-1|.|TRBV29-1|few
CSVEYGAYNEQFF
TGCAGCGTAGAATATGGGGCCTACAATGAGCAGTTCTTC
>TRBJ2-5|TRBD1|TRBV5-1|few
CASRLGQGHFAETQYF
TGCGCCAGCCGACTGGGACAGGGGCACTTTGCGGAGACCCAGTACTTC
>TRBJ1-2|.|TRBV5-1|once
CASSFNRLGDYGYTF
TGCGCCAGCAGCTTCAACAGGTTGGGGGACTATGGCTACACCTTC
>TRBJ2-1|.|TRBV12-3/TRBV12-4|few
CASTERRIYNEQFF
TGTGCCAGCACCGAGCGGAGGATCTACAATGAGCAGTTCTTC
>TRBJ1-5|TRBD1|TRBV20-1|few
CSARGQGLSNQPQHF
TGCAGTGCTAGGGGACAGGGTTTAAGCAATCAGCCCCAGCATTTT
>TRBJ2-7|.|TRBV29-1|.
CSAFGVSYEQYF
TGCAGCGCTTTCGGGGTGTCCTACGAGCAGTACTTC
>TRBJ2-3|TRBD2|TRBV6-5|many
CATQTSGTDTQYF
TGTGCCACTCAGACTAGCGGAACAGATACGCAGTATTTT
>TRBJ1-2|.|TRBV10-3|.
CAISEKGWGYTF
TGTGCCATCAGTGAAAAGGGTTGGGGCTACACCTTC
>TRBJ2-3|.|TRBV30|few
CAWSVPGGTDTQYF
TGTGCCTGGAGTGTACCAGGGGGGACAGATACGCAGTATTTT
>TRBJ1-5|TRBD1|TRBV15|few
CATSKGTGEFRDQPQHF
TGTGCCACCAGCAAGGGGACAGGGGAGTTTCGCGATCAGCCCCAGCATTTT
>TRBJ2-1|.|TRBV5-1|many
CASRRPGRIDEQFF
TGCGCCAGCAGGCGTCCGGGTAGGATCGATGAGCAGTTCTTC